This T cell receptor (beta chain) came from a study of cytomegalovirus exposure and HLA in healthy donors. Overall study context: Prior work identified around 110 million unique TCR beta sequences in 190 million or so T cells. Whole-study findings and limits: Sequences of the TCR beta chain were said to predict the HLA-A and HLA-B alleles of most subjects accurately. Likely technical artifact: a cluster of highly shared sequence variants. The authors later found TCR association rates varying by HLA locus, with DRB1 most and HLA-C fewest.

Primers included in the PCR were 60 Vbeta and 13 Jbeta primers. Sequencing was performed with immunoSEQ multiplex PCR; in TCRdb, only in-frame clones are kept and a portion is missing. The profile shows 150,000 to 200,000 clones, around 83% of them singletons. As for this clone: Its specificity is not known.

Germline CDR1 and CDR2: MNHEY and SMNVEV (reference sequence). The CDR3 is 14 residues long. V shed 4 bases and J 2 bases; nucleotides not matched to a gene: 1. The chain joins TRBV27 to TRBJ1-2, with 10 positions matching TRBD1. Sequences were obtained from PBMCs. This receptor was identified in a woman aged 40 to 50 in good health and CMV-seronegative. The CDR3 spells CASSWGQGNYGYTF. In DNA, the CDR3 is TGTGCCAGCAGTTGGGGACAGGGGAACTATGGCTACACCTTC.